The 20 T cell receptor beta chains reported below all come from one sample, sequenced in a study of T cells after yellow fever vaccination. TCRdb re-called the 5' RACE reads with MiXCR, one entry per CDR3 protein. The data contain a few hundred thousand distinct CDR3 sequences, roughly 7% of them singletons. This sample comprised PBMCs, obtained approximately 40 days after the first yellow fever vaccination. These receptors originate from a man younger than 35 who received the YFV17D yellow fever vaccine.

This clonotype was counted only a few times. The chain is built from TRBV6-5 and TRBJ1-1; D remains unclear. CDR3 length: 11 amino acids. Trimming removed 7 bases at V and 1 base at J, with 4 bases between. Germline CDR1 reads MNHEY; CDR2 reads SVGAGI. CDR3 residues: CASTANTEAFF. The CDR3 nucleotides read TGTGCCAGCACAGCGAACACTGAAGCTTTCTTT.

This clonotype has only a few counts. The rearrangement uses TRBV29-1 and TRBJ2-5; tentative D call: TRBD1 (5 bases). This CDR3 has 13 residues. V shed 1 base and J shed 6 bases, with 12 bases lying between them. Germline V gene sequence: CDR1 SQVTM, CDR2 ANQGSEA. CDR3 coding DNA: TGCAGCGTTGAAGTTATGGGGCAGAAGACCCAGTACTTC. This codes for CSVEVMGQKTQYF.

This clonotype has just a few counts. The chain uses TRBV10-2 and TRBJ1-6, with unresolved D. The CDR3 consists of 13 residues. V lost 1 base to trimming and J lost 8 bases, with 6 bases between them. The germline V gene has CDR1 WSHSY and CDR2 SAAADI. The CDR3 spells CASSELQYSPLHF. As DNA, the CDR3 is TGCGCCAGCAGTGAGTTGCAATATTCACCCCTCCACTTT.

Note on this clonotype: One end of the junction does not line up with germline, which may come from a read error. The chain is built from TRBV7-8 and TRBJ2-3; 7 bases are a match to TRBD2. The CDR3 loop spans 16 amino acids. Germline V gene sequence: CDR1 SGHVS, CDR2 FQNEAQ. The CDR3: CARSLASDGGSDTQYF. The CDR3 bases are TGTGCCAGGAGCTTAGCGTCGGACGGGGGGTCAGATACGCAGTATTTT.

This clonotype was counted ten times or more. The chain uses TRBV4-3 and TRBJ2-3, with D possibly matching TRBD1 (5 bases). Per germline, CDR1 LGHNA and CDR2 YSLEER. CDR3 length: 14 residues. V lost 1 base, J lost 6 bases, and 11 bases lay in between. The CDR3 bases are TGCGCCAGCAGCCAAGTTCAGGGTGGGGATACGCAGTATTTT. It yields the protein CASSQVQGGDTQYF.

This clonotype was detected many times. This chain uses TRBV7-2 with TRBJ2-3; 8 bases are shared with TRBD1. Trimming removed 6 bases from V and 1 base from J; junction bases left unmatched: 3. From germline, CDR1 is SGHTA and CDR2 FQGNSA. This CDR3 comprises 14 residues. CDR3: CASRGQVGTDTQYF. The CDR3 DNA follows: TGTGCCAGCAGGGGACAGGTGGGCACAGATACGCAGTATTTT.

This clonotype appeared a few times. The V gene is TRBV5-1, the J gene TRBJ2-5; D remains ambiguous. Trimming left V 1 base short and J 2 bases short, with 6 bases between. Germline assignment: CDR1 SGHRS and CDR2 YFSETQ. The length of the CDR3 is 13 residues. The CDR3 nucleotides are TGCGCCAGCAGCTTGCCAGGTCAAGAGACCCAGTACTTC. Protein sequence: CASSLPGQETQYF. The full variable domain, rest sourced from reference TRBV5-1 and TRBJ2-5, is KAGVTQTPRYLIKTRGQQVTLSCSPISGHRSVSWYQQTPGQGLQFLFEYFSETQRNKGNFPGRFSGRQFSNSRSEMNVSTLELGDSALYLCASSLPGQETQYFGPGTRLLVL.

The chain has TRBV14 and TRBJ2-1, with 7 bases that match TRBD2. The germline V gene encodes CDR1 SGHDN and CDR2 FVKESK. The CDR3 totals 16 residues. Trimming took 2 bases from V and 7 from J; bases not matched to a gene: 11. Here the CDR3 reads CASSQMKTSRRNEQFF. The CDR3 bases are TGTGCCAGCAGCCAAATGAAGACTAGCCGGAGAAATGAGCAGTTCTTC.

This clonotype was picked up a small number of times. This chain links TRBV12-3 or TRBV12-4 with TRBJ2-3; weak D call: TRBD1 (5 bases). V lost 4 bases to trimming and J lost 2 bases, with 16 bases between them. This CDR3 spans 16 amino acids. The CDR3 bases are TGTGCCAGCAGTTCAGGGCCCCCCTACTACACAGATACGCAGTATTTT. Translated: CASSSGPPYYTDTQYF.

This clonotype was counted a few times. The CDR3 reads CAIRTLAGEKETQYF. CDR3 nucleotide sequence: TGTGCCATCAGGACCCTAGCGGGGGAGAAAGAGACCCAGTACTTC. The chain recombines TRBV10-3 with TRBJ2-5; 10 bases line up with TRBD2. Germline assignment: CDR1 ENHRY and CDR2 SYGVKD. V was pared by 6 bases and J by 3 bases, with 7 bases of the junction left unmatched. The CDR3 loop spans 15 amino acids.

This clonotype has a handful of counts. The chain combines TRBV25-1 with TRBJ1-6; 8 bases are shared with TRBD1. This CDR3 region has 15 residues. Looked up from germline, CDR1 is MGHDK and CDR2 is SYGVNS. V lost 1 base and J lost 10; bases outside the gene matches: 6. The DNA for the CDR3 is TGTGCCAGCAGTGAATCTACAGGGGGGCGGTCACCCCTCCACTTT. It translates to CASSESTGGRSPLHF.

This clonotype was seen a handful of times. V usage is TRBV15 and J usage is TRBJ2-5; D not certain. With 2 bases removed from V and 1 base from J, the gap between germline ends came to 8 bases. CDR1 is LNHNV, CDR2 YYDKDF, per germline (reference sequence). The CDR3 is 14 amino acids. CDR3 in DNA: TGTGCCACCAGCAGACTTGAGGCCCAAGAGACCCAGTACTTC. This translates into CATSRLEAQETQYF.

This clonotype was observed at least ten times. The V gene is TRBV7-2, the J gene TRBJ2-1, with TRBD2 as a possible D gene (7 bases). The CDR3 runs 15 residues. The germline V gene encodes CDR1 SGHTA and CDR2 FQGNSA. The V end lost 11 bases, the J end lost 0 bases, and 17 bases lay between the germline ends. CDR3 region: CASRRGGGSYNEQFF. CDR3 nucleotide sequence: TGTGCCTCCCGGAGGGGGGGTGGCTCCTACAATGAGCAGTTCTTC. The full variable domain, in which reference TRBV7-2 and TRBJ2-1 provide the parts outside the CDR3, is GAGVSQSPSNKVTEKGKDVELRCDPISGHTALYWYRQSLGQGLEFLIYFQGNSAPDKSGLPSDRFSAERTGGSVSTLTIQRTQQEDSAVYLCASRRGGGSYNEQFFGPGTRLTVL.

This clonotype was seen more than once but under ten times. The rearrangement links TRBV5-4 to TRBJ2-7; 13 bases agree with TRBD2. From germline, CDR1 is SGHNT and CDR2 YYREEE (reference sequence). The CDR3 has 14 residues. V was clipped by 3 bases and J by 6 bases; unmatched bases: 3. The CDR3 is CASSSGLAGIEQYF. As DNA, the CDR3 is TGTGCCAGCAGCTCGGGACTAGCGGGGATCGAGCAGTACTTC.

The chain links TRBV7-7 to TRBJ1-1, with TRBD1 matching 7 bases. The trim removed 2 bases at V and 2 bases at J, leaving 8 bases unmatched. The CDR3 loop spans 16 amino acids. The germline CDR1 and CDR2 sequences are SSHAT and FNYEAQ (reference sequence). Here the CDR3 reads CASSLNGTGVNTEAFF. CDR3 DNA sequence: TGTGCCAGCAGCTTAAACGGAACAGGGGTTAACACTGAAGCTTTCTTT.

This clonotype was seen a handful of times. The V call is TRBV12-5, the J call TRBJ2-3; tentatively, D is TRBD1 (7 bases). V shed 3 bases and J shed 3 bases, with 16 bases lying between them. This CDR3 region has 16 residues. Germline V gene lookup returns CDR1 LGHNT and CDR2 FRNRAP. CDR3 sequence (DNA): TGTGCTAGTGGTTTAACGCTCTCAGGGGGGACAGATACGCAGTATTTT. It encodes CASGLTLSGGTDTQYF.

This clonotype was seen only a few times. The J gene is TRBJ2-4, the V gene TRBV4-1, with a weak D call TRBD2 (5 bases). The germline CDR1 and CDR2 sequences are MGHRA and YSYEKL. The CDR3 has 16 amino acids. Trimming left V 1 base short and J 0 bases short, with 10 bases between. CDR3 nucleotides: TGCGCCAGCAGCCAAGTAACTAGTCTAGCCAAAAACATTCAGTACTTC. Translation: CASSQVTSLAKNIQYF.

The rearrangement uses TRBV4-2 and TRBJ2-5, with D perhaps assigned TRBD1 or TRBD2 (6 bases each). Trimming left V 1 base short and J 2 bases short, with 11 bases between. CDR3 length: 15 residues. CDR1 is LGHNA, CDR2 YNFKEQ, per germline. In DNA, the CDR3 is TGTGCCAGCAGCCAAGGTCGGGGGCAGCAAGAGACCCAGTACTTC. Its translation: CASSQGRGQQETQYF.

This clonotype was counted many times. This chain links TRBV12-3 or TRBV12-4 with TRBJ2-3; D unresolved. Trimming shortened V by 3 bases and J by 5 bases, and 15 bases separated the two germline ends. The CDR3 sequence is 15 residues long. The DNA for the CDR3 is TGTGCCAGCAGTTTCGGGCCGAAAGTCCAAGATACGCAGTATTTT. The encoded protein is CASSFGPKVQDTQYF.

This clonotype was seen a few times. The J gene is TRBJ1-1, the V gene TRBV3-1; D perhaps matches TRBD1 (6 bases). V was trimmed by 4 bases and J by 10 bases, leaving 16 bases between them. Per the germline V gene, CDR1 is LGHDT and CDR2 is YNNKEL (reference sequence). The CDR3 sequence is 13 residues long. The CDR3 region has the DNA TGTGCCAGCAGCCCTATGGGGGGCCGGAGAGCTTTCTTT. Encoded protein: CASSPMGGRRAFF.